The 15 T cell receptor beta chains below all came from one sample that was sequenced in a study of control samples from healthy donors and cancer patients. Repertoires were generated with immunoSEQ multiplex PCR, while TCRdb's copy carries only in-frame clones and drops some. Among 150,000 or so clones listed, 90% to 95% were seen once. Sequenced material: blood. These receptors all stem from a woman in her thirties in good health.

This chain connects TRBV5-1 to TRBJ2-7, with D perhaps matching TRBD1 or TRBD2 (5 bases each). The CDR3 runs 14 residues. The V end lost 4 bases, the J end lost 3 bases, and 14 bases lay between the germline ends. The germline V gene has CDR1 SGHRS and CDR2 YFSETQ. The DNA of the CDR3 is TGCGCCAGCAGCCCCGGGGCTGCTATCTACGAGCAGTACTTC. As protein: CASSPGAAIYEQYF.

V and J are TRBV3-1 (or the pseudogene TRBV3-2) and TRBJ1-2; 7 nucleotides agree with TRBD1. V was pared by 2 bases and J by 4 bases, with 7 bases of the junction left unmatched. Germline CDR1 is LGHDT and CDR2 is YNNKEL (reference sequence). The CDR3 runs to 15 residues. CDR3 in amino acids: CASSQRLTGTYGYTF. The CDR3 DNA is TGTGCCAGCAGCCAAAGGTTGACAGGGACCTATGGCTACACCTTC.

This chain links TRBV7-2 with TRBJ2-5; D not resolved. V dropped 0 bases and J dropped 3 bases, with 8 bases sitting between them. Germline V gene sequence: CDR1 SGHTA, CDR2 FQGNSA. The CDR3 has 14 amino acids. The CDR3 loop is CASSLATGEETQYF. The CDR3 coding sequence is TGTGCCAGCAGCTTAGCGACTGGGGAAGAGACCCAGTACTTC.

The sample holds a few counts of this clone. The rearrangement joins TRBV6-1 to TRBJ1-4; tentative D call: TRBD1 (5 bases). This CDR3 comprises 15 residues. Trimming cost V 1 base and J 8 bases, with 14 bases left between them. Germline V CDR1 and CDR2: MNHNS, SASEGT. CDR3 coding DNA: TGTGCCAGCAGTGAAGGGGCAGGCGAGGGGGAAAAACTGTTTTTT. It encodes CASSEGAGEGEKLFF.

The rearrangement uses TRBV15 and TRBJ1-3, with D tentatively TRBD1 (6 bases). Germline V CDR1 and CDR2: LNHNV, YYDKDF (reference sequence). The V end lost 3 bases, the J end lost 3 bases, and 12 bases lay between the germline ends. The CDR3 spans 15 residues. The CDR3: CATSRAGGNGNTIYF. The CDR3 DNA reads TGTGCCACCAGCAGGGCCGGGGGCAATGGAAACACCATATATTTT.

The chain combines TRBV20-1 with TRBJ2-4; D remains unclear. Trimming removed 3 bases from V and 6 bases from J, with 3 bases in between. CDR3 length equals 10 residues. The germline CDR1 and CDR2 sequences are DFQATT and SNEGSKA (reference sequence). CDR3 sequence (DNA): TGCAGTGCTAGTGGAAACATTCAGTACTTC. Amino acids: CSASGNIQYF.

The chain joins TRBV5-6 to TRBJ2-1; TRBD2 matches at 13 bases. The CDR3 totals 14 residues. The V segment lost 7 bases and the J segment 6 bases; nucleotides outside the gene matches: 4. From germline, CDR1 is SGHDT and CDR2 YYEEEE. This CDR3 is CASVTSGGINEQFF. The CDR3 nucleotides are TGTGCCAGCGTGACTAGCGGGGGGATCAATGAGCAGTTCTTC. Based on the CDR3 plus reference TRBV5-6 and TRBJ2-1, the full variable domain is DAGVTQSPTHLIKTRGQQVTLRCSPKSGHDTVSWYQQALGQGPQFIFQYYEEEERQRGNFPDRFSGHQFPNYSSELNVNALLLGDSALYLCASVTSGGINEQFFGPGTRLTVL.

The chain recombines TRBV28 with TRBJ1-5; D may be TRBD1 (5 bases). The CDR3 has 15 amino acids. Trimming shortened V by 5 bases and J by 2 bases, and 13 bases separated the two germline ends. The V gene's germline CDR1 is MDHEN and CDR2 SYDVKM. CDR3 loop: CASSPPGLGNQPQHF. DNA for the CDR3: TGTGCCAGCAGTCCTCCAGGGCTGGGCAATCAGCCCCAGCATTTT.

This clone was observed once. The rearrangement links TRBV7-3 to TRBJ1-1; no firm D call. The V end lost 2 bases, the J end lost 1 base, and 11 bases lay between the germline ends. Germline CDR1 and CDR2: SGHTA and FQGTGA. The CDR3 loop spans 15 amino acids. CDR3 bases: TGTGCCAGCAGCTTAGCCCGGAGTGCGAACACTGAAGCTTTCTTT. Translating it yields CASSLARSANTEAFF.

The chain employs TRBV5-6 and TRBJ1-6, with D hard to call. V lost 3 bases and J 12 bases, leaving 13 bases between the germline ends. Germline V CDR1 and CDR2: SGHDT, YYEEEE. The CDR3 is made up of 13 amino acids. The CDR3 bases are TGTGCCAGCAGCTCCGTGAGAGGAGGACCCCTCCACTTT. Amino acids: CASSSVRGGPLHF. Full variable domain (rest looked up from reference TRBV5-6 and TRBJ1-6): DAGVTQSPTHLIKTRGQQVTLRCSPKSGHDTVSWYQQALGQGPQFIFQYYEEEERQRGNFPDRFSGHQFPNYSSELNVNALLLGDSALYLCASSSVRGGPLHFGNGTRLTVT.

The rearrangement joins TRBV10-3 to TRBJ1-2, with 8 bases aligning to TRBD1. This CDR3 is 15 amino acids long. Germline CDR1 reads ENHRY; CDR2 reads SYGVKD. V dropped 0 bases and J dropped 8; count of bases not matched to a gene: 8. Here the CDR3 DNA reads TGTGCCATCAGTGAGTCAGTTATCGGACAGGGCGGCTACACCTTC. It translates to CAISESVIGQGGYTF.

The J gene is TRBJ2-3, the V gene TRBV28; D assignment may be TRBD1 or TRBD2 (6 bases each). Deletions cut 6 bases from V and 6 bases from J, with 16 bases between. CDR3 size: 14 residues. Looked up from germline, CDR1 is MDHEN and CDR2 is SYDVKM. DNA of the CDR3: TGTGCCAGCAGCTGGGGGCGGGGATCGGATACGCAGTATTTT. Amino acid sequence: CASSWGRGSDTQYF.

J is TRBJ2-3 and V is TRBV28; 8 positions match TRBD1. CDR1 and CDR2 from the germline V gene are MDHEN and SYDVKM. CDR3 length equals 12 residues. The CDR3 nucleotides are TGTGCTACGGACAGGGGCACAGATACGCAGTATTTT. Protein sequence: CATDRGTDTQYF. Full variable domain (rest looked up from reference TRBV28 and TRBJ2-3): DVKVTQSSRYLVKRTGEKVFLECVQDMDHENMFWYRQDPGLGLRLIYFSYDVKMKEKGDIPEGYSVSREKKERFSLILESASTNQTSMYLCATDRGTDTQYFGPGTRLTVL.

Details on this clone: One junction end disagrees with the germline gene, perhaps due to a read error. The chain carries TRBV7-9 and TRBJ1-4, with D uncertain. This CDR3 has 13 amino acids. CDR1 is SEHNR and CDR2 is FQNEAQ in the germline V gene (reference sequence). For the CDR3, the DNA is TGTGTCAGCAGCTTAGCGTTAGGAGAAAAACTGTTTTTT. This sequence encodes CVSSLALGEKLFF.

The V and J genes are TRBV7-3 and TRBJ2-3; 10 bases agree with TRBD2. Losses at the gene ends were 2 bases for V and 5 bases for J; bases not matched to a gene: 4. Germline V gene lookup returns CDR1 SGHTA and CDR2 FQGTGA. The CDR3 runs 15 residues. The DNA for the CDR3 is TGTGCCAGCAGCTTAGCCCTAGCGGGAGTAGATACGCAGTATTTT. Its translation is CASSLALAGVDTQYF. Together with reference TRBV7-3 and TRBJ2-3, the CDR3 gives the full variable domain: GAGVSQTPSNKVTEKGKYVELRCDPISGHTALYWYRQSLGQGPEFLIYFQGTGAADDSGLPNDRFFAVRPEGSVSTLKIQRTERGDSAVYLCASSLALAGVDTQYFGPGTRLTVL.